This entry features one TCR beta chain sequence. The antigen is not known. This record belongs to a study of PD-L1 blockade in urothelial cancer. Study-wide points: At the 3-week point, tumor-associated blood clones expanded more in durable-benefit patients.

Time point in this sample: peripheral blood 6 weeks after treatment start. Every PCR received spiked-in synthetic TCR analog templates. Method: immunoSEQ multiplex PCR; TCRdb's copy keeps in-frame clones and lacks some. The repertoire has nearly 45,000 clones, roughly 78% of them found once; the top ten carry around 13%. The germline gives CDR1 MDHEN, CDR2 SYDVKM. This CDR3 contains 14 residues. V dropped 6 bases and J dropped 2; count of bases not matched to a gene: 0. The sequence was collected from a man aged 55 to 70 with urothelial cancer. The chain recombines TRBV28 with TRBJ2-2, with TRBD2 matching 10 bases. The sample in question was PBMCs, obtained around atezolizumab (anti-PD-L1) treatment. CDR3 sequence (DNA): TGTGCCAGCAGACTAGCGGGAAACACCGGGGAGCTGTTTTTT. It is translated as CASRLAGNTGELFF.